This TCR beta chain was identified in a study of tumor-infiltrating lymphocytes in primary liver carcinoma. The overall study: The study reported T1-T3 N0M0 tumors spanning 4.2 to 10 cm. Study-wide findings and caveats: Paired tumor-adjacent and tumor-blood samples overlapped less than tumor region pairs did.

The count of this clonotype is one. What it recognizes is unknown. This may come from a read error, since a much larger clone is one base off. Unsorted whole blood yielded the blood RNA, and germline DNA was also extracted. Chronic HBV infection affected patients, none of whom had received treatment. A roughly 4-milliliter peripheral blood sample was collected before surgery. The authors made TCR beta cDNA from 500 to 600 ng total RNA with a constant-region primer. Construction of TCR beta libraries relied on three successive nested multiplex PCR rounds employing slightly modified ARM-PCR. Two initial PCR rounds of 10 to 11 cycles each paired TRBV1-TRBV30 forward primers with a C-beta reverse primer. TCRdb re-analysed the multiplex PCR reads in MiXCR, keeping a single row per CDR3 protein. The sample includes about 310,000 distinct CDR3 sequences, around three fifths seen only once; the top ten take 17%.

This CDR3 contains 16 residues. Trimming removed 1 base at V and 4 bases at J, with 17 bases between. The V gene's germline CDR1 is SGHRS and CDR2 YFSETQ. V is TRBV5-1 and J is TRBJ2-5, with D possibly TRBD2 on 6 matching bases. Sequenced input: peripheral blood. The sequence was obtained from a woman under 40 with primary liver carcinoma and hepatitis B virus infection. CDR3 in DNA: TGCGCCAGCAGCTTGACGCTAGTGGGAGGTGGAGAGACCCAGTACTTC. It codes for CASSLTLVGGGETQYF.